The TCR beta chain described here comes from a study of cytomegalovirus exposure and HLA in healthy donors. The PCR used 60 Vbeta and 13 Jbeta primers. Assay: immunoSEQ multiplex PCR; the TCRdb copy retains only in-frame clones and omits some. The sample consists of roughly 120,000 clones, roughly 80% of them appearing once. The CDR3 has 16 residues. CDR1 and CDR2 (germline): SGDLS, YYNGEE. V dropped 3 bases and J dropped 2 bases, with 18 bases sitting between them. This chain connects TRBV9 to TRBJ2-7, with D maybe TRBD1 (6 bases). The source material was PBMCs. The clonotype comes from a male donor in good health and CMV-seronegative. The CDR3 loop reads CASSAGSRGAAYEQYF. The CDR3 DNA reads TGTGCCAGCAGCGCAGGGTCCAGGGGAGCAGCCTACGAGCAGTACTTC.